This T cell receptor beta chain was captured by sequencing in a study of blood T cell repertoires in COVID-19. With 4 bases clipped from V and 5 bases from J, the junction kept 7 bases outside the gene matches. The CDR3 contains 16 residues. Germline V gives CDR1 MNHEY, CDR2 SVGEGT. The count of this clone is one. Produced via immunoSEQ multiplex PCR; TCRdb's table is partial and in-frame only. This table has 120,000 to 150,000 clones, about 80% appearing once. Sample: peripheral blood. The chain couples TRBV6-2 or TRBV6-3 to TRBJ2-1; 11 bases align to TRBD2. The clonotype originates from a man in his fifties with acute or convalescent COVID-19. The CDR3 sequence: CASSLLAGAGDNEQFF. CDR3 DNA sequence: TGTGCCAGCAGTTTACTAGCGGGGGCGGGAGACAATGAGCAGTTCTTC.